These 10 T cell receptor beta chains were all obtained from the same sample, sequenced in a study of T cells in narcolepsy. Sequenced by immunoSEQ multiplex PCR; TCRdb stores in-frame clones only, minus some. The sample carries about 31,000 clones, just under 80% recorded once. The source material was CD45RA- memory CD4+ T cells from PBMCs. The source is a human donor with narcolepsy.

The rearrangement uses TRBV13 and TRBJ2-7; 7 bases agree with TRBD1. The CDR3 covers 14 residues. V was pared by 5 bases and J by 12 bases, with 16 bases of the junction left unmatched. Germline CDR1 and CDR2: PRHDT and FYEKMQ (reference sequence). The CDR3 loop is CASSGMGQSGSRYF. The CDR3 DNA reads TGTGCCAGCAGCGGAATGGGACAGTCGGGAAGCAGGTACTTC.

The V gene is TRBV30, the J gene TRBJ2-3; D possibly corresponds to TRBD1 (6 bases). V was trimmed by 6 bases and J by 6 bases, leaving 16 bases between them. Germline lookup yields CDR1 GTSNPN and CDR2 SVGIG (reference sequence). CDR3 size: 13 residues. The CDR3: CACPGHHMDTQYF. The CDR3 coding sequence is TGTGCCTGCCCGGGACATCACATGGATACGCAGTATTTT.

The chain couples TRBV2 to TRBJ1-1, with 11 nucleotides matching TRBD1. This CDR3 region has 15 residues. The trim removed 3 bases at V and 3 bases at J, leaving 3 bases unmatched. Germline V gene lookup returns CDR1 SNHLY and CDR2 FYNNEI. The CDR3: CASSEGGQGDTEAFF. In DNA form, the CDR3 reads TGTGCCAGCAGTGAGGGGGGACAGGGGGACACTGAAGCTTTCTTT.

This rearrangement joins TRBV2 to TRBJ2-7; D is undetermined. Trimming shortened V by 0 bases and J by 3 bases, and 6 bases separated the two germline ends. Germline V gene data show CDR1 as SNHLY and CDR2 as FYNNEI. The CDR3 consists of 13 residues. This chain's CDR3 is CASSEALYYEQYF. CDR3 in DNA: TGTGCCAGCAGTGAAGCCCTGTACTACGAGCAGTACTTC.

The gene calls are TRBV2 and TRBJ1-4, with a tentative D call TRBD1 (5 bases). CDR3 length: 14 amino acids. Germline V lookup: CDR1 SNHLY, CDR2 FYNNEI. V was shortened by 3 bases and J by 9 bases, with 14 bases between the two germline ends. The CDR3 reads CASSDRDKGQKLFF. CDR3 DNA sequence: TGTGCCAGCAGTGATCGTGATAAGGGGCAAAAACTGTTTTTT.

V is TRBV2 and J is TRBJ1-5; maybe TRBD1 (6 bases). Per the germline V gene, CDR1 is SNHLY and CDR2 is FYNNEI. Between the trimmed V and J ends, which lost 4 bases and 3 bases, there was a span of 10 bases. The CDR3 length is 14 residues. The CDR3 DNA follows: TGTGCCAGCAGTGCCGGACAGCCCAATCAGCCCCAGCATTTT. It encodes CASSAGQPNQPQHF.

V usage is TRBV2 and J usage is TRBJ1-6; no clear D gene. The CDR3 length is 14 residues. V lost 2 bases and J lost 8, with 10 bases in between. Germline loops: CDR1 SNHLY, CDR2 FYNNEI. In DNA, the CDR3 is TGTGCCAGCAGTGAAAGGGTTTTACATTCACCCCTCCACTTT. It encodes CASSERVLHSPLHF.

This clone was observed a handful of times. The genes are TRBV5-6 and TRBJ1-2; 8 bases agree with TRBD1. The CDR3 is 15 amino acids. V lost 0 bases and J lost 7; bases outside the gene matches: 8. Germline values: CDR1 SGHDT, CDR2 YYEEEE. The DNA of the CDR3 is TGTGCCAGCAGCTTGGAGGGCAGGGGGCTTGGTGGCTACACCTTC. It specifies CASSLEGRGLGGYTF.

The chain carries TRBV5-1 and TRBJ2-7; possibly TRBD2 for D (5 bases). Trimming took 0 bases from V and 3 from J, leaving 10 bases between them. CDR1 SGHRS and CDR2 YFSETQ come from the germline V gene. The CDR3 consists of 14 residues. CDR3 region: CASSLASGNYEQYF. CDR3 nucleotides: TGCGCCAGCAGCTTGGCGAGCGGAAACTACGAGCAGTACTTC.

For the CDR3, the DNA is TGTGCCACCCGAGGGGGGGCTAATGAAAAACTGTTTTTT. Its translation: CATRGGANEKLFF. This chain links TRBV27 with TRBJ1-4; tentatively, D is TRBD1 (6 bases). This CDR3 comprises 13 residues. V lost 10 bases and J 3 bases, leaving 12 bases between the germline ends. The germline V gene has CDR1 MNHEY and CDR2 SMNVEV (reference sequence).